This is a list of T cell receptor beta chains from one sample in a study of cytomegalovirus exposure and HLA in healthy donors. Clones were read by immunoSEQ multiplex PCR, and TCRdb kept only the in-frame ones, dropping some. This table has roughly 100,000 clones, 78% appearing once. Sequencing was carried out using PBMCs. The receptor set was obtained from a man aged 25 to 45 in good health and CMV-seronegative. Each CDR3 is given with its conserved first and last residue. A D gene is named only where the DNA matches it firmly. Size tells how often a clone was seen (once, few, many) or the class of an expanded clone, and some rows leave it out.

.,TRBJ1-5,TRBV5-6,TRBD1,CASSLFGGGGAKPQHF,TGTGCCAGCAGCTTATTCGGTGGAGGGGGCGCGAAGCCCCAGCATTTT
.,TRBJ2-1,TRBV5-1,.,CASSLGWERDEQFF,TGCGCCAGCAGCTTGGGGTGGGAGCGAGATGAGCAGTTCTTC
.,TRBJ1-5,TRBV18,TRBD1,CASSRTGRGNQPQHF,TGTGCCAGCTCAAGGACAGGGCGCGGCAATCAGCCCCAGCATTTT
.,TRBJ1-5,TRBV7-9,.,CASGIEGNQPQHF,TGTGCCAGCGGGATCGAGGGAAATCAGCCCCAGCATTTT
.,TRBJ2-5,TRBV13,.,CASSPAGGETQYF,TGTGCCAGCAGCCCAGCCGGAGGGGAGACCCAGTACTTC
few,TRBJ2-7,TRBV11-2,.,CASSAEPGAYEQYF,TGTGCCAGCAGCGCTGAGCCAGGGGCCTACGAGCAGTACTTC
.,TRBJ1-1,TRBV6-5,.,CASSYSRTEAFF,TGTGCCAGCAGTTACTCCCGGACTGAAGCTTTCTTT
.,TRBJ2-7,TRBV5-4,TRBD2,CASSLEPGLGRDYEQYF,TGTGCCAGCAGCTTGGAACCGGGACTAGGAAGAGACTACGAGCAGTACTTC
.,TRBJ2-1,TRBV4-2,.,CASSQDWTRGNEQFF,TGTGCCAGCAGCCAAGATTGGACTAGGGGGAATGAGCAGTTCTTC
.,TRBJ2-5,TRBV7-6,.,CASSLGARQETQYF,TGTGCCAGCAGCTTAGGTGCCAGGCAAGAGACCCAGTACTTC
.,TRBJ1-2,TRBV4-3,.,CASSQVRANYGYTF,TGCGCCAGCAGCCAAGTAAGAGCTAACTATGGCTACACCTTC
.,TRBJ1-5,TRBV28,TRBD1,CASSSDRVAQPQHF,TGTGCCAGCAGTTCGGACAGGGTGGCTCAGCCCCAGCATTTT
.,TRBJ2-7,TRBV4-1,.,CASSPGVASSYEQYF,TGCGCCAGCAGCCCTGGGGTAGCGAGCTCCTACGAGCAGTACTTC